One and the same sample provided the 17 T cell receptor beta chains below, sequenced in a study of T cell responses to AZD1222 COVID-19 vaccine. Assay: immunoSEQ multiplex PCR; the TCRdb copy retains only in-frame clones and omits some. The table shows about 160,000 clones, with roughly 90% occurring only once. The material was peripheral blood, obtained 28 days after the second AZD1222 dose. These receptors all come from an adult who received the AZD1222 COVID-19 vaccine.

The chain joins TRBV19 to TRBJ1-2, with 10 bases lining up with TRBD1. Looked up from germline, CDR1 is LNHDA and CDR2 is SQIVND (reference sequence). The CDR3 sequence is 14 residues long. Trimming at V came to 7 bases and at J to 3 bases, leaving 5 bases not matched to a gene. DNA of the CDR3: TGTGCCAGTACCCCCGGGACAGGGGACTATGGCTACACCTTC. Protein: CASTPGTGDYGYTF.

In this sample, this clone turned up once. The gene calls are TRBV4-1 and TRBJ1-2, with D unclear. CDR1 and CDR2 from the germline V gene are MGHRA and YSYEKL. This CDR3 has 13 residues. V shed 1 base and J shed 4 bases, with 7 bases lying between them. CDR3 sequence (DNA): TGCGCCAGCAGCCAAGCACTCCGCTATGGCTACACCTTC. Its translation: CASSQALRYGYTF.

This chain connects TRBV10-3 to TRBJ2-5, with no clear D. The CDR3 loop spans 12 amino acids. Germline-derived CDR1 and CDR2 are ENHRY and SYGVKD. V was trimmed by 2 bases and J by 5 bases, leaving 6 bases between them. The CDR3 reads CAISETWETQYF. As DNA, the CDR3 is TGTGCCATCAGTGAGACTTGGGAGACCCAGTACTTC.

The chain uses TRBV7-2 and TRBJ2-3; TRBD2 agrees at 7 bases. The V segment lost 2 bases and the J segment 2 bases; nucleotides outside the gene matches: 7. Germline lookup yields CDR1 SGHTA and CDR2 FQGNSA. The CDR3 has 16 residues. The CDR3 DNA sequence: TGTGCCAGCAGCTTACCCAGCGGGACGAACACAGATACGCAGTATTTT. Amino acids: CASSLPSGTNTDTQYF.

This chain uses TRBV27 with TRBJ2-1; 9 positions agree with TRBD2. CDR3 length: 16 residues. Trimming removed 5 bases from V and 0 bases from J; junction bases left unmatched: 5. Germline CDR1 and CDR2: MNHEY and SMNVEV (reference sequence). DNA of the CDR3: TGTGCCAGCAGTCCCCTAGCGGGAAGCTCCTACAATGAGCAGTTCTTC. It translates to CASSPLAGSSYNEQFF.

The chain links TRBV5-1 to TRBJ2-7; unclear D gene. The CDR3 has 16 residues. V dropped 5 bases and J dropped 3 bases, with 21 bases sitting between them. CDR1 is SGHRS, CDR2 YFSETQ, per germline. The CDR3 region is CASRRRSGLENYEQYF. The CDR3 region has the DNA TGCGCCAGCAGACGTAGATCAGGCCTTGAAAACTACGAGCAGTACTTC.

The gene calls are TRBV11-3 and TRBJ1-2, with a possible D match to TRBD1 (5 bases). Trimming pared 6 bases from V and 4 bases from J, leaving 12 bases between. Germline V gives CDR1 SGHNT, CDR2 YENEEA. This CDR3 is built from 13 residues. The CDR3 bases are TGTGCCAGCAGTCAGGGTTTTACCTATGGCTACACCTTC. As protein: CASSQGFTYGYTF.

The rearrangement links TRBV7-2 to TRBJ2-3, with 7 bases identical to TRBD2. CDR1 is SGHTA and CDR2 is FQGNSA in the germline V gene. Trimming took 6 bases from V and 3 from J; bases not matched to a gene: 9. This CDR3 has 15 residues. CDR3 protein: CASSVLGRRTDTQYF. The DNA of the CDR3 is TGTGCCAGCAGTGTTCTCGGGAGGCGGACAGATACGCAGTATTTT.

The chain couples TRBV5-8 to TRBJ1-1, with 9 nucleotides matching TRBD1. Germline loops: CDR1 SGHTS, CDR2 YDEGEE. This CDR3 has 14 amino acids. V shed 5 bases and J 4 bases; nucleotides not matched to a gene: 6. The CDR3 bases are TGTGCCAGCAGGAAGGAGACAGGGGGCACTGAAGCTTTCTTT. Encoded protein: CASRKETGGTEAFF.

DNA for the CDR3: TGTGCCAGCAGTCAAAATTCGGGGTTCCTTATAGAGCAGTACTTC. Protein product: CASSQNSGFLIEQYF. The genes are TRBV6-5 and TRBJ2-7, with D perhaps TRBD2 (5 bases). CDR1 is MNHEY and CDR2 is SVGAGI in the germline V gene. The V end was cut by 5 bases, the J end by 7 bases, with 21 bases between. The CDR3 totals 15 residues.

The rearrangement joins TRBV5-1 to TRBJ1-1; TRBD1 aligns across 11 bases. The CDR3 is 14 amino acids. The ends lost 4 bases at V and 7 bases at J; junction bases unmatched: 6. Germline-derived CDR1 and CDR2 are SGHRS and YFSETQ. CDR3 bases: TGCGCCAGCAGCGGGGGACAGGGGGTGGATGAAGCTTTCTTT. Protein sequence: CASSGGQGVDEAFF.

A note on this clone: This same CDR3 is encoded by further DNA sequences in the sample. This chain connects TRBV18 to TRBJ2-7; D uncertain. The V end lost 0 bases, the J end lost 0 bases, and 3 bases lay between the germline ends. This CDR3 contains 13 residues. Per the germline V gene, CDR1 is KGHSH and CDR2 is LQKENI. The CDR3 sequence: CASSPPSSYEQYF. CDR3 nucleotide sequence: TGTGCCAGCTCACCACCAAGCTCCTACGAGCAGTACTTC.

The chain combines TRBV11-2 with TRBJ2-5; 11 bases line up with TRBD2. From germline, CDR1 is SGHAT and CDR2 FQNNGV. Germline trimming cut 4 bases from V and 1 base from J; bases unmatched to any gene: 8. The CDR3 sequence is 17 residues long. The CDR3 sequence is CASSSQGTSGIQETQYF. In DNA form, the CDR3 reads TGTGCCAGCAGCTCCCAGGGGACTAGCGGAATCCAAGAGACCCAGTACTTC. Full variable domain (missing parts from reference TRBV11-2 and TRBJ2-5): EAGVAQSPRYKIIEKRQSVAFWCNPISGHATLYWYQQILGQGPKLLIQFQNNGVVDDSQLPKDRFSAERLKGVDSTLKIQPAKLEDSAVYLCASSSQGTSGIQETQYFGPGTRLLVL.

The chain uses TRBV3-1 (or the pseudogene TRBV3-2) and TRBJ1-2; 8 bases fit TRBD1. This CDR3 has 15 amino acids. Germline V gene sequence: CDR1 LGHDT, CDR2 YNNKEL (reference sequence). The J segment lost 4 bases and the V segment lost 6 bases, leaving 10 bases of the junction unmatched. The CDR3 loop is CASSQRDRPFYGYTF. CDR3 DNA: TGTGCCAGCAGTCAACGGGACAGGCCCTTCTATGGCTACACCTTC.

The V and J genes are TRBV2 and TRBJ1-4; TRBD1 matches 7 bases. The CDR3 is 15 residues long. CDR1 is SNHLY, CDR2 FYNNEI, per germline. The ends lost 3 bases at V and 5 bases at J; junction bases unmatched: 6. The CDR3 loop is CASSDPQGPNEKLFF. Here the CDR3 DNA reads TGTGCCAGCAGTGACCCACAGGGGCCGAATGAAAAACTGTTTTTT.

The J gene is TRBJ2-3, the V gene TRBV6-5, with a tentative D call TRBD2 (6 bases). Germline assignment: CDR1 MNHEY and CDR2 SVGAGI. The V end was cut by 0 bases, the J end by 3 bases, with 13 bases between. This CDR3 region has 16 residues. CDR3 DNA: TGTGCCAGCAGTTACTCGCGGACTACTATAACAGATACGCAGTATTTT. This gives the protein CASSYSRTTITDTQYF.

CDR3 sequence: CSAGPSYEQYF. The CDR3 DNA reads TGCAGTGCCGGGCCTTCCTACGAGCAGTACTTC. The chain recombines TRBV20-1 with TRBJ2-7; no reliable D call. Between the trimmed V and J ends, which lost 6 bases and 1 base, there was a span of 7 bases. From germline, CDR1 is DFQATT and CDR2 SNEGSKA (reference sequence). This CDR3 has 11 amino acids.